This T cell receptor (beta chain) was identified during a study of T cells in localized non-small cell lung cancer. Study observations and caveats: Tumor trailed uninvolved adjacent lung in T cell clonality, which peaked there. The study linked higher blood T cell density to longer overall survival.

The junction had 4 bases not matched to a gene; V was cut back by 0 bases and J by 7 bases. The CDR3 has 15 amino acids. The germline CDR1 and CDR2 sequences are PRHDT and FYEKMQ (reference sequence). This clone was seen once. Its antigen is currently unknown. Profiling relied on immunoSEQ multiplex PCR, and the TCRdb table lists in-frame clones only, not all of them. This table has about 10,000 clones, around 91% appearing once. V and J are TRBV13 and TRBJ1-1, with TRBD1 matching 11 bases. This TCR was sampled from a male donor aged 60 or over with stage III squamous cell lung carcinoma. The source material was peripheral blood, sampled before any cancer treatment. The CDR3 reads CASSLGGTGGNEAFF. Here the CDR3 DNA reads TGTGCCAGCAGCTTAGGGGGGACAGGGGGTAATGAAGCTTTCTTT.